Presented here are 16 T cell receptor beta chains from one specimen sequenced in a study of cytomegalovirus exposure and HLA in healthy donors. PCR involved 60 Vbeta and 13 Jbeta primers. TCRdb's table, derived via immunoSEQ multiplex PCR, lists solely in-frame clones and lacks some. The repertoire holds more than 85,000 clones, with 76% as singletons. The sample comprised PBMCs. The source is a young man in good health and CMV-seropositive.

V is TRBV27 and J is TRBJ2-5, with 8 bases lining up with TRBD1. Germline V lookup: CDR1 MNHEY, CDR2 SMNVEV (reference sequence). J was trimmed by 7 bases and V by 5 bases; bases with no gene match: 6. This CDR3 comprises 13 residues. The CDR3 coding sequence is TGTGCCAGCAGTCCGGACAGGGCGGGGACCCAGTACTTC. This translates into CASSPDRAGTQYF.

The V call is TRBV28, the J call TRBJ1-1, with D possibly being TRBD1 (5 bases). With 3 bases removed from V and 11 bases from J, the gap between germline ends came to 19 bases. Germline V gives CDR1 MDHEN, CDR2 SYDVKM. There are 14 residues in the CDR3. The CDR3 nucleotides are TGTGCCAGCAGTTTGGCGACGACCAGGGAAATTGCTTTCTTT. As protein: CASSLATTREIAFF. Variable domain in full (rest from reference TRBV28 and TRBJ1-1): DVKVTQSSRYLVKRTGEKVFLECVQDMDHENMFWYRQDPGLGLRLIYFSYDVKMKEKGDIPEGYSVSREKKERFSLILESASTNQTSMYLCASSLATTREIAFFGQGTRLTVV.

The CDR3 region is CASSPPWDRGKTEAFF. In DNA, the CDR3 is TGTGCCAGCAGTCCACCCTGGGACAGGGGAAAGACTGAAGCTTTCTTT. The V call is TRBV28, the J call TRBJ1-1, with 10 bases identical to TRBD1. Losses at the gene ends were 5 bases for V and 5 bases for J; bases not matched to a gene: 11. The CDR3 length is 16 residues. Germline V lookup: CDR1 MDHEN, CDR2 SYDVKM.

The J gene is TRBJ2-5, the V gene TRBV5-1; D ambiguous. Trimming pared 2 bases from V and 0 bases from J, leaving 2 bases between. The CDR3 contains 12 residues. Germline V gene lookup returns CDR1 SGHRS and CDR2 YFSETQ. The CDR3: CASSFYQETQYF. The DNA for the CDR3 is TGCGCCAGCAGCTTCTACCAAGAGACCCAGTACTTC. The variable domain in full, completed from reference TRBV5-1 and TRBJ2-5, reads KAGVTQTPRYLIKTRGQQVTLSCSPISGHRSVSWYQQTPGQGLQFLFEYFSETQRNKGNFPGRFSGRQFSNSRSEMNVSTLELGDSALYLCASSFYQETQYFGPGTRLLVL.

V and J are TRBV5-6 and TRBJ1-2; 8 positions agree with TRBD1. Looked up from germline, CDR1 is SGHDT and CDR2 is YYEEEE. The CDR3 spans 12 residues. V was clipped by 4 bases and J by 6 bases; unmatched bases: 2. The CDR3 coding sequence is TGTGCCAGCAGCGTGGACAGGGATGGCTACACCTTC. It translates to CASSVDRDGYTF. Variable domain in full (rest from reference TRBV5-6 and TRBJ1-2): DAGVTQSPTHLIKTRGQQVTLRCSPKSGHDTVSWYQQALGQGPQFIFQYYEEEERQRGNFPDRFSGHQFPNYSSELNVNALLLGDSALYLCASSVDRDGYTFGSGTRLTVV.

This clone has a single count. The chain links TRBV19 to TRBJ1-6; no firm D call. Per germline, CDR1 LNHDA and CDR2 SQIVND (reference sequence). Trimming cost V 9 bases and J 10 bases, with 19 bases left between them. CDR3 length: 14 residues. The CDR3 loop reads CASASGSLRSPLHF. CDR3 DNA: TGTGCCAGCGCCTCGGGAAGCTTAAGGTCACCCCTCCACTTT.

The V and J genes are TRBV7-8 and TRBJ2-7; D is undetermined. Germline assignment: CDR1 SGHVS and CDR2 FQNEAQ. V was clipped by 1 base and J by 3 bases, with 16 bases between them. This CDR3 contains 16 residues. The CDR3 reads CASSLVRSRLVYEQYF. CDR3 nucleotide sequence: TGTGCCAGCAGCTTAGTTCGGTCCCGATTAGTCTACGAGCAGTACTTC.

The V and J genes are TRBV19 and TRBJ2-5; 9 nucleotides align to TRBD2. The V segment lost 1 base and the J segment 1 base; nucleotides outside the gene matches: 4. This CDR3 spans 16 amino acids. In germline, CDR1 is LNHDA, CDR2 SQIVND (reference sequence). In DNA form, the CDR3 reads TGTGCCAGTAGTATAGTTAGCGGGGGAGGCCAAGAGACCCAGTACTTC. This encodes CASSIVSGGGQETQYF.

The gene calls are TRBV7-9 and TRBJ1-2, with 9 bases matching TRBD1. Germline V lookup: CDR1 SEHNR, CDR2 FQNEAQ (reference sequence). The CDR3 covers 15 residues. V shed 1 base and J 5 bases; nucleotides not matched to a gene: 5. CDR3 sequence reads: CASSLEGTGRYGYTF. The CDR3, as DNA: TGTGCCAGCAGCTTAGAGGGGACAGGGCGGTATGGCTACACCTTC.

This clone occurred once. CDR3 region: CASHPAGPSGPQHF. CDR3 nucleotide sequence: TGTGCCAGTCATCCCGCGGGGCCCTCGGGGCCCCAGCATTTT. The J gene is TRBJ1-5, the V gene TRBV19; tentatively, D is TRBD1 (5 bases). This CDR3 is built from 14 residues. The germline gives CDR1 LNHDA, CDR2 SQIVND (reference sequence). V gave up 8 bases and J gave up 9 bases, with 20 bases separating them.

The chain joins TRBV4-3 to TRBJ2-1; 7 bases agree with TRBD2. Germline V gives CDR1 LGHNA, CDR2 YSLEER. After removal of 4 bases from V and 4 bases from J, the junction contained 13 bases not matched to a gene. This CDR3 comprises 17 residues. The CDR3, as DNA: TGCGCCAGCAGCCCCACCCCGGGGGGAGGGGCTTACAATGAGCAGTTCTTC. Translated: CASSPTPGGGAYNEQFF.

The J gene is TRBJ2-7, the V gene TRBV11-3, with D tentatively TRBD2 (7 bases). The V gene's germline CDR1 is SGHNT and CDR2 YENEEA. The germline V and J ends were trimmed by 5 bases and 1 base, with 15 bases remaining between them. The CDR3 is made up of 15 amino acids. In DNA form, the CDR3 reads TGTGCCAGCAGCCCGGGGGGCGGGCTATCCTACGAGCAGTACTTC. Its protein product is CASSPGGGLSYEQYF. The full variable domain, completed using reference TRBV11-3 and TRBJ2-7, is EAGVVQSPRYKIIEKKQPVAFWCNPISGHNTLYWYLQNLGQGPELLIRYENEEAVDDSQLPKDRFSAERLKGVDSTLKIQPAELGDSAVYLCASSPGGGLSYEQYFGPGTRLTVT.

This clone has only one observation. This chain links TRBV28 with TRBJ1-1, with TRBD1 matching over 11 bases. There are 15 residues in the CDR3. Germline CDR1 MDHEN, CDR2 SYDVKM. Unmatched junction bases numbered 7, after V lost 6 bases and J lost 4 bases. The CDR3 loop is CASRYSGTGGTEAFF. Here the CDR3 DNA reads TGTGCCAGCAGGTACTCTGGGACAGGGGGCACTGAAGCTTTCTTT.

The chain uses TRBV4-3 and TRBJ2-2; 11 bases align to TRBD2. CDR1 and CDR2 from the germline V gene are LGHNA and YSLEER. CDR3 length: 19 amino acids. V gave up 0 bases and J gave up 1 base; unmatched junction bases: 7. The CDR3 loop reads CASSQDLAGGSGNTGELFF. CDR3 coding DNA: TGCGCCAGCAGCCAAGATCTAGCGGGGGGATCCGGGAACACCGGGGAGCTGTTTTTT.

The rearrangement links TRBV5-8 to TRBJ2-7; maybe TRBD2 (5 bases). The CDR3 loop spans 15 amino acids. In germline, CDR1 is SGHTS, CDR2 YDEGEE. Trimming stripped 0 bases from V and 1 base from J, with 11 bases between. The CDR3 protein is CASSLGGYRSYEQYF. Here the CDR3 DNA reads TGTGCCAGCAGCTTGGGAGGGTATAGGTCCTACGAGCAGTACTTC.

This clone was seen just once. This rearrangement joins TRBV7-2 to TRBJ1-4; 8 bases match TRBD1. CDR1 and CDR2 (germline): SGHTA, FQGNSA. V was pared by 4 bases and J by 8 bases, with 6 bases of the junction left unmatched. CDR3 size: 14 residues. The CDR3 DNA is TGTGCCAGCAGCTATCAGGGGGCGCAAGAAAAACTGTTTTTT. Translating gives CASSYQGAQEKLFF.